This T cell receptor (beta chain) was captured by sequencing in a study of blood T cell repertoires in COVID-19. Sequenced by immunoSEQ multiplex PCR; TCRdb stores in-frame clones only, minus some. The top ten hold 8.3% of the sample, which has about 150,000 clones, 85% seen once. V shed 2 bases, J shed 3 bases, and the junction held 6 bases outside the gene matches. CDR1 is KGHSH and CDR2 is LQKENI in the germline V gene. CDR3 size: 16 residues. Sequencing used peripheral blood. This sequence was found in a woman in her sixties with COVID-19, enrolled during active disease. The V call is TRBV18, the J call TRBJ2-1, with 8 bases aligning to TRBD2. CDR3 bases: TGTGCCAGCTCACCAATAAGGAGCGGGAGCTACAATGAGCAGTTCTTC. It codes for CASSPIRSGSYNEQFF.